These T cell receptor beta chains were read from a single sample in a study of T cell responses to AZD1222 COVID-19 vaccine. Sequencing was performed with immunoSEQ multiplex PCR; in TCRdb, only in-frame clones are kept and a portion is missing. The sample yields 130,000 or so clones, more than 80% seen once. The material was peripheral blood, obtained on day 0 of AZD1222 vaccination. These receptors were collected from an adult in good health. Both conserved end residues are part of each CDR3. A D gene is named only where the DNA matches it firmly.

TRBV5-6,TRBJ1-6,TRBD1,CASSLTGSGDSPLHF
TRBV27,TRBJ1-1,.,CASSLAGTTEAFF
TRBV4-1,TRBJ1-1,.,CASSQGFFLVTEAFF
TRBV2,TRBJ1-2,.,CASGENRDGYTF
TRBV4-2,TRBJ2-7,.,CASSHPGYEQYF
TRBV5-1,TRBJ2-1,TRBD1,CASSLGTGGEQFF
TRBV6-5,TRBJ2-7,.,CASSTGPYEQYF
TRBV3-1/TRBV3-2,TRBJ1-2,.,CASSQRSHGYTF
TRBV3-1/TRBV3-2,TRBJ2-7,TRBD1,CASSLPGQGLGEQYF
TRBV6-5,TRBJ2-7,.,CASSIARDEQYF
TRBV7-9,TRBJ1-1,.,CASSPRVGDEAFF
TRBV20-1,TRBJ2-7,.,CSASREEQYF
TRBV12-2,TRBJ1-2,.,CASRLGKAGNGYTF
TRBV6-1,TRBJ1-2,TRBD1,CASSEARGDRTLYGYTF
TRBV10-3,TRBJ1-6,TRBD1,CAISWGDRGNSPLHF
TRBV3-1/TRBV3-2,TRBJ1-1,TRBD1,CASRGTAYTEAFF
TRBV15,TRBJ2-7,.,CATSRDPQAYEQYF
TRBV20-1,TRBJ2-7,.,CSASRGGTVSYEQYF
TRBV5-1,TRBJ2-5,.,CASSLATQGPQETQYF
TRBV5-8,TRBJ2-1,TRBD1,CASSPDWTGWNEQFF
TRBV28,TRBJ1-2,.,CASRPHRAMSYGYTF
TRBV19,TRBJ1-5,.,CASSILGSNQPQHF
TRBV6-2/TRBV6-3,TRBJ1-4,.,CASSNRDTRATNEKLFF
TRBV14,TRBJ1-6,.,CASKGLPVNSPLHF
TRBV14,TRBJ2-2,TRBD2,CASSRWGGSGTGELFF
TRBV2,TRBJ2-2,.,CASTDSNTGELFF
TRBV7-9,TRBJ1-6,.,CASSSNLPPLHF
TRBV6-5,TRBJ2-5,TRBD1,CASSTGTGKTQYF
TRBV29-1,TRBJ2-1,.,CSVGHRYNEQFF
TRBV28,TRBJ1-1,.,CASSLLNTEAFF
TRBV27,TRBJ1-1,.,CASSPVVGVTEAFF
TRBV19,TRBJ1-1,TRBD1,CASSVGQYTEAFF
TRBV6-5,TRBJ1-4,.,CASSYSTRVVNEKLFF
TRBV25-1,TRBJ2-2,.,CASSGQTGELFF
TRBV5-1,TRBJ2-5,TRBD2,CASTQTGLAGIETQYF
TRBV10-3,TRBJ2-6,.,CAIRPSQTSGANVLTF
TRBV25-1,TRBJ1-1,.,CASSGWEGRTEAFF
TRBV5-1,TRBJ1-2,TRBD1,CASGLQGAQDGYTF
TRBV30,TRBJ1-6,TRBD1,CAWSVIGQGRSPLHF
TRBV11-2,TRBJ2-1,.,CASSRRYRGLPFF